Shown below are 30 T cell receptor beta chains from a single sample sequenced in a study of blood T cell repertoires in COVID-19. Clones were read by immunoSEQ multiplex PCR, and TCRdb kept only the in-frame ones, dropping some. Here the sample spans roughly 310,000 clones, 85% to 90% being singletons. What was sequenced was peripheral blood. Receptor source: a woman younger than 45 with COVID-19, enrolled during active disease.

CDR3 loop: CASSLEAGWADTQYF. The DNA of the CDR3 is TGTGCCAGCAGCTTGGAGGCGGGATGGGCAGATACGCAGTATTTT. The rearrangement joins TRBV5-6 to TRBJ2-3, with TRBD2 as a possible D gene (6 bases). CDR1 is SGHDT and CDR2 is YYEEEE in the germline V gene. This CDR3 is built from 15 residues. Trimming cost V 0 bases and J 4 bases, with 12 bases left between them.

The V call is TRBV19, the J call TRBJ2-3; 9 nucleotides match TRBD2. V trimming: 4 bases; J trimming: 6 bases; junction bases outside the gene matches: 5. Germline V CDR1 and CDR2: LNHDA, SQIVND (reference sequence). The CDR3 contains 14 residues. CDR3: CASSTREGEDTQYF. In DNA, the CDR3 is TGTGCCAGTAGTACGCGGGAGGGGGAGGATACGCAGTATTTT.

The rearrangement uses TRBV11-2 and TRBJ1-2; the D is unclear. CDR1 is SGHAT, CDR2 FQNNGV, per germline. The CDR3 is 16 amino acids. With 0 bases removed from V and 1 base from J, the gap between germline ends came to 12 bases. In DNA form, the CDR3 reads TGTGCCAGCAGCTTAGAGTTTCAGTCCAGTAACTATGGCTACACCTTC. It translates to CASSLEFQSSNYGYTF.

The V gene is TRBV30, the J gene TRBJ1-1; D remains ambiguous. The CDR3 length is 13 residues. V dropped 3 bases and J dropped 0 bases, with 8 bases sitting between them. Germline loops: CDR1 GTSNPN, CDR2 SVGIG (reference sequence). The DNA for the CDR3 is TGTGCCTGGAGCCAACAGATGAACACTGAAGCTTTCTTT. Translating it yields CAWSQQMNTEAFF. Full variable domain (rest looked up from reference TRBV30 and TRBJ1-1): SQTIHQWPATLVQPVGSPLSLECTVEGTSNPNLYWYRQAAGRGLQLLFYSVGIGQISSEVPQNLSASRPQDRQFILSSKKLLLSDSGFYLCAWSQQMNTEAFFGQGTRLTVV.

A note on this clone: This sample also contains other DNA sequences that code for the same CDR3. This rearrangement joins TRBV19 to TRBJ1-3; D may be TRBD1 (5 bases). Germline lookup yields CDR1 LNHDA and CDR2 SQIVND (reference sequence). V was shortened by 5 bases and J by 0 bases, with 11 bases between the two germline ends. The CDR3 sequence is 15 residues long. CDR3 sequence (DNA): TGTGCCAGTAGTCCTCAGGGCGACTCTGGAAACACCATATATTTT. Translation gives CASSPQGDSGNTIYF.

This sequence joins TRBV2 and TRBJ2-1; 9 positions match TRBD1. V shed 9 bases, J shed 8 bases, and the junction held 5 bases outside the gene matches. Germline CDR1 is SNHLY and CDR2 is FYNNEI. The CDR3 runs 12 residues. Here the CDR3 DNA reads TGTGCCAGACAGGGGGCATCAGATGAGCAGTTCTTC. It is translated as CARQGASDEQFF.

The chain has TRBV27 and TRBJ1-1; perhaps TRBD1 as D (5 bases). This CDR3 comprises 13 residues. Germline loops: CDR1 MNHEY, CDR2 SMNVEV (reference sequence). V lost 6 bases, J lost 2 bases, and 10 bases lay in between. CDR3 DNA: TGTGCCAGCAGAGCAGGGCCCAACACTGAAGCTTTCTTT. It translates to CASRAGPNTEAFF.

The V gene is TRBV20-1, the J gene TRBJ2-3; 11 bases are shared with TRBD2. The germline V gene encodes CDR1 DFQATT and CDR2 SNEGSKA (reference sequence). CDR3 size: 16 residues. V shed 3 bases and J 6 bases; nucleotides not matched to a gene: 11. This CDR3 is CSASRLGTSGSDTQYF. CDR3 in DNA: TGCAGTGCTAGTCGTCTGGGCACTAGCGGGAGTGATACGCAGTATTTT.

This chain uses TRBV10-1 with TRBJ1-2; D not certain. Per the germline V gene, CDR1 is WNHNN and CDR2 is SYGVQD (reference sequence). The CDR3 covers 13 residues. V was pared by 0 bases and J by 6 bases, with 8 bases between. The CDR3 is CASSESGSHGYTF. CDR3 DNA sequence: TGCGCCAGCAGTGAGTCGGGGAGTCATGGCTACACCTTC.

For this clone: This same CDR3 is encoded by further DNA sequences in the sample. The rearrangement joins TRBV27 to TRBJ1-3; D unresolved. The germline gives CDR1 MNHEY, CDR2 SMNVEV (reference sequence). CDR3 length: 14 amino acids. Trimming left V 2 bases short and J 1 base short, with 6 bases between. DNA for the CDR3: TGTGCCAGCAGTTTACGGGGTTCTGGAAACACCATATATTTT. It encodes CASSLRGSGNTIYF.

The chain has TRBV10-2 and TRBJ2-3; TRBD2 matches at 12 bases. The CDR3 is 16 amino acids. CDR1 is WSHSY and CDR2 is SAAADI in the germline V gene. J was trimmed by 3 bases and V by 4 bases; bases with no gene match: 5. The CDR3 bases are TGCGCCAGCAGTGCGCTGGGACTAGCGGGTACAGATACGCAGTATTTT. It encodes CASSALGLAGTDTQYF.

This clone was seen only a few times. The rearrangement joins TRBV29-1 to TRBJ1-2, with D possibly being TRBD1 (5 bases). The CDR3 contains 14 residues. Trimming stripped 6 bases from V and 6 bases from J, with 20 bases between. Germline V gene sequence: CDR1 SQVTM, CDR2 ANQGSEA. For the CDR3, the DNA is TGCAGCGTACGGACACCGCACCGCCTAAATGGCTACACCTTC. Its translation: CSVRTPHRLNGYTF.

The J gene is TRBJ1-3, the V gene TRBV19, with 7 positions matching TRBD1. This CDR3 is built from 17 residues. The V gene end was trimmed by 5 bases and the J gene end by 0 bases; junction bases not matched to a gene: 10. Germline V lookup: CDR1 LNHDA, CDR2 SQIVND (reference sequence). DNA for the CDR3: TGTGCCAGTAGTCCCTGGGACAGCTCCCTCTCTGGAAACACCATATATTTT. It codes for CASSPWDSSLSGNTIYF.

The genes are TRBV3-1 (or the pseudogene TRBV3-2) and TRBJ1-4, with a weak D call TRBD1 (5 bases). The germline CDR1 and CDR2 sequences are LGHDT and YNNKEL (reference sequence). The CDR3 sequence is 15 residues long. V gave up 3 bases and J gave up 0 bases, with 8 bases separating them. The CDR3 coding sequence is TGTGCCAGCAGCCAGTTACAGGCAACTAATGAAAAACTGTTTTTT. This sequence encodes CASSQLQATNEKLFF.

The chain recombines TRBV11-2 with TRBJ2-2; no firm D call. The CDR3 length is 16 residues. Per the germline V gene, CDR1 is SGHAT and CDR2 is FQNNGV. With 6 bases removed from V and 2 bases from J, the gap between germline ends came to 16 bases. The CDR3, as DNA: TGTGCCAGCAGTAACCCGAGGCCGGCAAACACCGGGGAGCTGTTTTTT. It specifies CASSNPRPANTGELFF.

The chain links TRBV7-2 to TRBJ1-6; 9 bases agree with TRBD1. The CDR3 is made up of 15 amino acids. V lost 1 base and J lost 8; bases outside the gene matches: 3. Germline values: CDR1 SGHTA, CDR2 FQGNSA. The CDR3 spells CASSLEGQGYSPLHF. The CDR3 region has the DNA TGTGCCAGCAGCTTAGAGGGACAGGGTTATTCACCCCTCCACTTT.

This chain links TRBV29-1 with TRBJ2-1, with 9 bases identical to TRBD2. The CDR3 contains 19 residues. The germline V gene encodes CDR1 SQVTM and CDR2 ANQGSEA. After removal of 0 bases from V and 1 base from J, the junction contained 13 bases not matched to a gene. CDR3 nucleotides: TGCAGCGTTGAAGATAAGACGGATATAGCGGGAGTGTCCTACAATGAGCAGTTCTTC. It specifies CSVEDKTDIAGVSYNEQFF.

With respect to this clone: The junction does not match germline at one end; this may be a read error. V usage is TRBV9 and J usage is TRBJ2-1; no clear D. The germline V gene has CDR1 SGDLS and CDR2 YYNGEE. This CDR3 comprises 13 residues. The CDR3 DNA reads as TGTGCCAGCAGCGTCCTATCCTCCAATGAGCAGTTCTTC. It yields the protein CASSVLSSNEQFF.

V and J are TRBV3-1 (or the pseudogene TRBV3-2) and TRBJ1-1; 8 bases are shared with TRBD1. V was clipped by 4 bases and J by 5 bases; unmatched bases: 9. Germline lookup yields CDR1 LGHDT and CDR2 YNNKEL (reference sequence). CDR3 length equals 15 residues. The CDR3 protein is CASSRQQGAQTEAFF. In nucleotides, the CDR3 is TGTGCCAGCAGCCGACAGCAGGGGGCGCAAACTGAAGCTTTCTTT.

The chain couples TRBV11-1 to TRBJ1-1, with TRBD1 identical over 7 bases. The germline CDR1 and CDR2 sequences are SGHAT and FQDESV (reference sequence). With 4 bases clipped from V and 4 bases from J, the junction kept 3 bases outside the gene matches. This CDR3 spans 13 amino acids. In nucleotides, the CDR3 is TGTGCCAGCAGCTCCGACAGGGCCACTGAAGCTTTCTTT. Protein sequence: CASSSDRATEAFF.

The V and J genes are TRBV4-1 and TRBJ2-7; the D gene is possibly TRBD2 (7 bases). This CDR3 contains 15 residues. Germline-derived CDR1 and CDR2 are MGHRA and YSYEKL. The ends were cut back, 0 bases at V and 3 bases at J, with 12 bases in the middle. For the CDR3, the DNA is TGCGCCAGCAGCCAAGATTACGGGGGGCTCTACGAGCAGTACTTC. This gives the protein CASSQDYGGLYEQYF.

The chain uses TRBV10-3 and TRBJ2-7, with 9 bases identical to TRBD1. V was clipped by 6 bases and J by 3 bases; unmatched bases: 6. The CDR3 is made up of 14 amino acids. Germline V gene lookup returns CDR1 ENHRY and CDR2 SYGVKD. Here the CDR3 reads CAISRDREGYEQYF. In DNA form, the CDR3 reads TGTGCCATCAGCAGGGACAGGGAAGGCTACGAGCAGTACTTC.

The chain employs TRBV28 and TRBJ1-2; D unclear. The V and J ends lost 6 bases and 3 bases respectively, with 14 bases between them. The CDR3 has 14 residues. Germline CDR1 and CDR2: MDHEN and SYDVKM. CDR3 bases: TGTGCCAGCAGCGCGGCGACTGTAGACTATGGCTACACCTTC. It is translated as CASSAATVDYGYTF.

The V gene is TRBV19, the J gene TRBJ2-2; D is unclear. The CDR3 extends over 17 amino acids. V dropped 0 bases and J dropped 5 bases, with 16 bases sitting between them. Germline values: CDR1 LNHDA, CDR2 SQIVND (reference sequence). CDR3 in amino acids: CASSIDRWSPRTGELFF. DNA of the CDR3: TGTGCCAGTAGTATAGATCGGTGGAGCCCGAGGACCGGGGAGCTGTTTTTT.

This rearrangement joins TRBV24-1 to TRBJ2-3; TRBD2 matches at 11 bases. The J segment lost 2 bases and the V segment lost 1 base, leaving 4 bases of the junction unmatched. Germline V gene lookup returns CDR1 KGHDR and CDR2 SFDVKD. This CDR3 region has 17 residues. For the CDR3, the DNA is TGTGCCACCAGTGATTTAGGGACTAGCGGTATCACAGATACGCAGTATTTT. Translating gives CATSDLGTSGITDTQYF.

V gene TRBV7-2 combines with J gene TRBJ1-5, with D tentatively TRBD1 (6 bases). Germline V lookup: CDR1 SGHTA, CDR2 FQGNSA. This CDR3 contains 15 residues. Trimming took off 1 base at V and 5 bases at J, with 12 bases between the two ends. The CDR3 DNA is TGTGCCAGCAGCTTAGGACGGGGGGGCCATCAGCCCCAGCATTTT. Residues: CASSLGRGGHQPQHF.

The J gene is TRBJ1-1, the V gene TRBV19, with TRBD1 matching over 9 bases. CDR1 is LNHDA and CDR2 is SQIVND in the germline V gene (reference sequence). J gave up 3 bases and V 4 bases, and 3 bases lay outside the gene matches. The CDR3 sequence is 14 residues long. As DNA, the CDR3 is TGTGCCAGTAGTAGGGACAGGGTCGACACTGAAGCTTTCTTT. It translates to CASSRDRVDTEAFF.

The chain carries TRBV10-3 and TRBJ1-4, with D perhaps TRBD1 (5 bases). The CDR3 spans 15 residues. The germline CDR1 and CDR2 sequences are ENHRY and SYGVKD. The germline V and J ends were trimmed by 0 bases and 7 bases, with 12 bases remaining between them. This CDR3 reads CAISESWGDSEKLFF. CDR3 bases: TGTGCCATCAGTGAGTCGTGGGGGGACTCTGAAAAACTGTTTTTT.

In DNA, the CDR3 is TGCAGCGTTGAAGGCCCCGGACTAGTTGACGAGCAGTACTTC. It yields the protein CSVEGPGLVDEQYF. V usage is TRBV29-1 and J usage is TRBJ2-7; TRBD2 agrees at 7 bases. There are 14 residues in the CDR3. Germline V lookup: CDR1 SQVTM, CDR2 ANQGSEA. The V segment lost 1 base and the J segment 5 bases; nucleotides outside the gene matches: 8.

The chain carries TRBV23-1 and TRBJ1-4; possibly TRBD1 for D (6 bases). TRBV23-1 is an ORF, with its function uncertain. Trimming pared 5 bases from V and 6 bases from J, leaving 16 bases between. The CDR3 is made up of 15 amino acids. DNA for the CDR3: TGCGCCAGCAGTTTGCAACAGGGTCCGGATGAAAAACTGTTTTTT. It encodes CASSLQQGPDEKLFF.